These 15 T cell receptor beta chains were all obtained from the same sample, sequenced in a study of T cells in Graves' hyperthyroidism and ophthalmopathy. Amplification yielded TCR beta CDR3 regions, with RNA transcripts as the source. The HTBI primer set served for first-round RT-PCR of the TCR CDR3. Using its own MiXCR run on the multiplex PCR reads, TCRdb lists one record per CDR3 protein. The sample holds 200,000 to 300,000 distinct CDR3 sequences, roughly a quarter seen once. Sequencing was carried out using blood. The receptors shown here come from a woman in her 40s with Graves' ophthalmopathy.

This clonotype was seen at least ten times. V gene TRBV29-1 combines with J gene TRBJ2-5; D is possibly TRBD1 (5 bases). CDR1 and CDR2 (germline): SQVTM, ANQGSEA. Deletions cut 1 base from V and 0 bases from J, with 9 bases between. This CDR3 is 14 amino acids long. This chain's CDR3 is CSVEGPGYQETQYF. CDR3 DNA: TGCAGCGTTGAAGGCCCAGGGTACCAAGAGACCCAGTACTTC.

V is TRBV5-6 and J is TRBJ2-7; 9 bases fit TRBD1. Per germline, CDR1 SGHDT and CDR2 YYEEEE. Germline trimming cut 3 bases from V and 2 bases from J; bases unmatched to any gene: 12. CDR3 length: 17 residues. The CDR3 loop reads CASSSTVRDREAYEQYF. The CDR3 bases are TGTGCCAGCAGCTCAACGGTCCGGGACAGGGAGGCCTACGAGCAGTACTTC.

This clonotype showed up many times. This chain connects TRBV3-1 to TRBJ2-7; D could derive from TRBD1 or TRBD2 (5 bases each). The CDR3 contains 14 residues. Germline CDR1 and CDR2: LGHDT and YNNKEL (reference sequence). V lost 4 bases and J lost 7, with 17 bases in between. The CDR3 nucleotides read TGTGCCAGCAGCCGAGGGACCGGCTTTTTGGAGCAGTACTTC. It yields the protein CASSRGTGFLEQYF.

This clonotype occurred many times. CDR3 sequence: CSVYEMNTEAFF. The CDR3 nucleotides read TGCAGCGTTTATGAAATGAACACTGAAGCTTTCTTT. This sequence joins TRBV29-1 and TRBJ1-1, with D hard to call. Germline CDR1 is SQVTM and CDR2 is ANQGSEA. The CDR3 contains 12 residues. Trimming shortened V by 5 bases and J by 0 bases, and 7 bases separated the two germline ends. The full variable domain, completed using reference TRBV29-1 and TRBJ1-1, is SAVISQKPSRDICQRGTSLTIQCQVDSQVTMMFWYRQQPGQSLTLIATANQGSEATYESGFVIDKFPISRPNLTFSTLTVSNMSPEDSSIYLCSVYEMNTEAFFGQGTRLTVV.

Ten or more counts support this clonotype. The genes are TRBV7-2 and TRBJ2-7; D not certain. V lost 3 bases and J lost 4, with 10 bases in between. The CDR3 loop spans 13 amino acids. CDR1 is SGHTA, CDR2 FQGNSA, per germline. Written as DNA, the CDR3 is TGTGCCAGCAGCTTTGGCTACCCTTACGAGCAGTACTTC. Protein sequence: CASSFGYPYEQYF.

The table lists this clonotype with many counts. The CDR3 protein is CASSAGQGEGRNTEAFF. The CDR3, as DNA: TGTGCCAGCAGCGCGGGACAGGGAGAGGGACGGAACACTGAAGCTTTCTTT. The chain carries TRBV9 and TRBJ1-1; 9 bases match TRBD1. Unmatched junction bases numbered 10, after V lost 3 bases and J lost 1 base. CDR1 and CDR2 from the germline V gene are SGDLS and YYNGEE. The CDR3 consists of 17 residues. The full variable domain, in which reference TRBV9 and TRBJ1-1 provide the parts outside the CDR3, is DSGVTQTPKHLITATGQRVTLRCSPRSGDLSVYWYQQSLDQGLQFLIQYYNGEERAKGNILERFSAQQFPDLHSELNLSSLELGDSALYFCASSAGQGEGRNTEAFFGQGTRLTVV.

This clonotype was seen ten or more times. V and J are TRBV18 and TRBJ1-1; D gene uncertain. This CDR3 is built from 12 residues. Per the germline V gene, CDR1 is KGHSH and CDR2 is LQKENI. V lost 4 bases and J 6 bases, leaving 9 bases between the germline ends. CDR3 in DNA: TGTGCCAGCTCACTCGGGGTCGCTGAAGCTTTCTTT. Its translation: CASSLGVAEAFF.

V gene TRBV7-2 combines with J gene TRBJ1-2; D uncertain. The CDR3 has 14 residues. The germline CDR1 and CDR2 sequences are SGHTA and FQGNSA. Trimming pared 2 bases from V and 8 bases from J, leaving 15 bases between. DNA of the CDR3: TGTGCCAGCAGCTTAAGCCAGACAACGGCGGGCTACACCTTC. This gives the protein CASSLSQTTAGYTF.

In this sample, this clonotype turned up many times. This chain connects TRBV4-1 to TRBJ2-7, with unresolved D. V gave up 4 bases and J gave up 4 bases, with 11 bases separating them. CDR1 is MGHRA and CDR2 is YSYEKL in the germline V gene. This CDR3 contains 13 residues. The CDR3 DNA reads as TGCGCCAGCAGCCGAGGAGCTTCATACGAGCAGTACTTC. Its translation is CASSRGASYEQYF.

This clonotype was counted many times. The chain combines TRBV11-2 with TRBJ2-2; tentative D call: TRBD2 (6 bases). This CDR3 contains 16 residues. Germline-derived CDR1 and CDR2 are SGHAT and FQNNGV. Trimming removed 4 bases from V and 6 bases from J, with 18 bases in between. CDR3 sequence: CASSSLGLPAPGELFF. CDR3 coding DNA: TGTGCCAGCAGCTCCTTGGGACTCCCAGCTCCCGGGGAGCTGTTTTTT.

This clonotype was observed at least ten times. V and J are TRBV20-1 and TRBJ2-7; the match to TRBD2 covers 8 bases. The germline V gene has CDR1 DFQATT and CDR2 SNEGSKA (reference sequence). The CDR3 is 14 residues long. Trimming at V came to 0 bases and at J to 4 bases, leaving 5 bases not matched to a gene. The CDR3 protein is CSARDGREVYEQYF. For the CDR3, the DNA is TGCAGTGCTAGAGATGGGCGGGAGGTATACGAGCAGTACTTC.

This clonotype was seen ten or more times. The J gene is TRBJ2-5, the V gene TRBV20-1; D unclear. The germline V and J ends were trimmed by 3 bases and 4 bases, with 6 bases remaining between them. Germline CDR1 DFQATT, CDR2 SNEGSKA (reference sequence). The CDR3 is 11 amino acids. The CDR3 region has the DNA TGCAGTGCTAGGTGGGGAGAGACCCAGTACTTC. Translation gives CSARWGETQYF.

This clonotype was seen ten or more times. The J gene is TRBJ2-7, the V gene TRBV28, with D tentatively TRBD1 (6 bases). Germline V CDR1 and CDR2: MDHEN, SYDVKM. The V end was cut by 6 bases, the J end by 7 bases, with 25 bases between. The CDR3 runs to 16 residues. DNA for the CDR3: TGTGCCAGCAGCATTACAGGGCCGGGGATTTCCTTGGAGCAGTACTTC. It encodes CASSITGPGISLEQYF.

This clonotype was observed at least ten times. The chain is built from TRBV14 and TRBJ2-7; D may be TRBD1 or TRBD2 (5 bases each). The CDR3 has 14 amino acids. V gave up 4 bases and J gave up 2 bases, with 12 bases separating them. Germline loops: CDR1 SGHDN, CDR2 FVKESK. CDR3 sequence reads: CASSRGLGPYEQYF. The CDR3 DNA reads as TGTGCCAGCAGCCGCGGGCTGGGACCCTACGAGCAGTACTTC. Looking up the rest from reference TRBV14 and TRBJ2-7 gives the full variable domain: EAGVTQFPSHSVIEKGQTVTLRCDPISGHDNLYWYRRVMGKEIKFLLHFVKESKQDESGMPNNRFLAERTGGTYSTLKVQPAELEDSGVYFCASSRGLGPYEQYFGPGTRLTVT.

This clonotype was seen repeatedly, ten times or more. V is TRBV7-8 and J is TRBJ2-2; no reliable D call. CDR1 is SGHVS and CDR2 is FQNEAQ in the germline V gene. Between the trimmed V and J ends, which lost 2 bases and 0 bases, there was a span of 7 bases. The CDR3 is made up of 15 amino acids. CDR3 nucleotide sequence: TGTGCCAGCAGCTTAACCGGGTCGAACACCGGGGAGCTGTTTTTT. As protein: CASSLTGSNTGELFF.